This T cell receptor beta chain was documented in a study of blood T cell repertoires in COVID-19. Study information: Acute and convalescent COVID-19 samples came from the United States, Italy and Spain.

Some clones are missing from TCRdb's copy, which holds only in-frame ones; the method was immunoSEQ multiplex PCR. The table lists 200,000 to 250,000 clones, around 90% of them singletons. V lost 9 bases to trimming and J lost 2 bases, with 11 bases between them. The CDR3 runs 13 residues. CDR1 and CDR2 (germline): LNHDA, SQIVND (reference sequence). The chain employs TRBV19 and TRBJ1-3; D ambiguous. The material sequenced was peripheral blood. The receptor was derived from a man older than 75 with acute or convalescent COVID-19. The CDR3: CASGEGAGNTIYF. In nucleotides, the CDR3 is TGTGCCAGCGGCGAGGGCGCTGGAAACACCATATATTTT.